The clone carrying this T cell receptor beta chain is a singleton in its sample. Antigen: not known. The entry originates in a study of shared clonotypes between healthy human individuals. As for the study in general: Per donor, three plates held CD4 naive cells, three held CD4 memory, two held CD8 naive and one held CD8 memory.

The CDR3 sequence is 14 residues long. V lost 0 bases and J lost 6, with 10 bases in between. Germline-derived CDR1 and CDR2 are LGHNA and YSLEER. Study conclusions and caveats: Approximately 5% was the fraction of naive CD4 clonotypes found shared across a few donors.

This table comes from immunoSEQ multiplex PCR, and its TCRdb copy is limited to in-frame clones, with some not included. The repertoire holds 2,500,000 or so clones, roughly 93% seen once, with about 0.34% in the top ten. This sequence joins TRBV4-3 and TRBJ2-3, with D perhaps matching TRBD1 or TRBD2 (5 bases each). Sequencing was done on a sample of naive CD4+ T cells from PBMCs. The sample's subset: CD45RA+ positively selected. This sequence was found in a man between 18 and 35 years old in good health. Some clones in this sample may be carry-over from other donors' samples. CDR3 sequence: CASSQEGPGDTQYF. The CDR3 DNA is TGCGCCAGCAGCCAAGAGGGGCCGGGGGATACGCAGTATTTT.